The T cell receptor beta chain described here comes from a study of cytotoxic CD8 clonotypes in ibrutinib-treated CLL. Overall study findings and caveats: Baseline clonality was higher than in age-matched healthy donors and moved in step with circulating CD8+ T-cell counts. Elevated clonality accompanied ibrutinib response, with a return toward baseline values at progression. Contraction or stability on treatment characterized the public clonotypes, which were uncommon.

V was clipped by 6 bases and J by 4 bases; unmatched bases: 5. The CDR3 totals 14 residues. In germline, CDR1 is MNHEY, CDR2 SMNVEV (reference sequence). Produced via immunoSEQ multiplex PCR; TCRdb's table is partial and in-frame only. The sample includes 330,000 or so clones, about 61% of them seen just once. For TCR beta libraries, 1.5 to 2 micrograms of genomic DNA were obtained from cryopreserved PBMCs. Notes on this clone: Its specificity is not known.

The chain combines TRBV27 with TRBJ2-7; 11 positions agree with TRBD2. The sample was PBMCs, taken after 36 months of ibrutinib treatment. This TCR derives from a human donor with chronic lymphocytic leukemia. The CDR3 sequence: CASRLLAGDYEQYF. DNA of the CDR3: TGTGCCAGCAGACTACTAGCGGGAGATTACGAGCAGTACTTC.